The 18 T cell receptor beta chains reported below all come from one sample, sequenced in a study of response to subunit inactivated influenza vaccine. TCRdb processed the RT-PCR reads anew with MiXCR; each CDR3 protein has one entry. The sample consists of a few hundred thousand distinct CDR3 sequences, approximately 10% of them appearing once. The same specimen was also included in a second study, on T cells expressing NK-cell markers. Per that study: UMIs were included in TCR beta cDNA generated by 5'RACE template switching.

The sequencing used PBMCs from blood, collected on the day of vaccination. These receptors came from a man over 45 who received an inactivated influenza vaccine.

This clonotype was found a few times. The CDR3 region has the DNA TGCAGCGTGGCCAGGGGCATCTCCTACAATGAGCAGTTCTTC. This encodes CSVARGISYNEQFF. J is TRBJ2-1 and V is TRBV29-1; D is perhaps TRBD1 (6 bases). Germline V CDR1 and CDR2: SQVTM, ANQGSEA. This CDR3 has 14 residues. With 6 bases removed from V and 0 bases from J, the gap between germline ends came to 12 bases.

V is TRBV18 and J is TRBJ1-2, with 7 bases matching TRBD1. J lost 4 bases, V lost 3 bases, and 5 bases had no gene match. The CDR3 covers 14 residues. Germline assignment: CDR1 KGHSH and CDR2 LQKENI. CDR3 DNA sequence: TGTGCCAGCTCACCGGACAGGTTTGGCTATGGCTACACCTTC. Its translation is CASSPDRFGYGYTF.

The V gene is TRBV4-1, the J gene TRBJ2-6; no reliable D call. V shed 1 base and J shed 2 bases, with 9 bases lying between them. The CDR3 covers 16 residues. CDR1 is MGHRA and CDR2 is YSYEKL in the germline V gene. CDR3 loop: CASSQVTATGANVLTF. The CDR3 DNA follows: TGCGCCAGCAGCCAAGTGACCGCGACTGGGGCCAACGTCCTGACTTTC.

This clonotype was counted a few times. This sequence joins TRBV28 and TRBJ2-1; 11 nucleotides line up with TRBD1. The junction had 20 bases not matched to a gene; V was cut back by 3 bases and J by 4 bases. The CDR3 has 21 amino acids. The germline V gene encodes CDR1 MDHEN and CDR2 SYDVKM. CDR3: CASSLSLRGQGALPIYNEQFF. DNA for the CDR3: TGTGCCAGCAGTTTGTCCCTGCGTGGACAGGGGGCGCTCCCAATATACAATGAGCAGTTCTTC.

The chain links TRBV5-1 to TRBJ2-7; no clear D. The CDR3 extends over 13 amino acids. The germline V gene has CDR1 SGHRS and CDR2 YFSETQ. V lost 3 bases and J 0 bases, leaving 7 bases between the germline ends. CDR3 in DNA: TGCGCCAGCAGCTCCCTCCGCTCCTACGAGCAGTACTTC. Translated, it gives CASSSLRSYEQYF. The entire variable domain, with the rest obtained from reference TRBV5-1 and TRBJ2-7, is as follows: KAGVTQTPRYLIKTRGQQVTLSCSPISGHRSVSWYQQTPGQGLQFLFEYFSETQRNKGNFPGRFSGRQFSNSRSEMNVSTLELGDSALYLCASSSLRSYEQYFGPGTRLTVT.

The rearrangement links TRBV27 to TRBJ2-7; 8 nucleotides match TRBD2. The V and J ends lost 5 bases and 4 bases, in that order; junction bases with no gene match: 13. The CDR3 consists of 16 residues. Germline V lookup: CDR1 MNHEY, CDR2 SMNVEV (reference sequence). In DNA form, the CDR3 reads TGTGCCAGCAGTCTAAAGGCGGGGGGACTGGGATACGAGCAGTACTTC. Residues: CASSLKAGGLGYEQYF.

This clonotype was detected only a few times. The J gene is TRBJ2-3, the V gene TRBV11-2; a weak D match, TRBD2 (7 bases). The CDR3 is 19 amino acids. The germline CDR1 and CDR2 sequences are SGHAT and FQNNGV. Between the trimmed V and J ends, which lost 0 bases and 6 bases, there was a span of 25 bases. The CDR3 sequence: CASSLEGRGTGLPIDTQYF. In DNA form, the CDR3 reads TGTGCCAGCAGCTTAGAAGGGAGGGGGACGGGGTTACCCATTGATACGCAGTATTTT.

This clonotype has more than one count but fewer than ten. This rearrangement joins TRBV14 to TRBJ2-4, with D perhaps matching TRBD1 or TRBD2 (5 bases each). The CDR3 length is 18 residues. The V end lost 0 bases, the J end lost 0 bases, and 15 bases lay between the germline ends. The germline CDR1 and CDR2 sequences are SGHDN and FVKESK. In nucleotides, the CDR3 is TGTGCCAGCAGCCAAGATAGGCACGGGGCGGGAGCCAAAAACATTCAGTACTTC. This codes for CASSQDRHGAGAKNIQYF.

The CDR3 nucleotides read TGCGCCAGCAGACCGGGCCCCAGGATAGGGGAGCAGTACTTC. Encoded protein: CASRPGPRIGEQYF. The J gene is TRBJ2-7, the V gene TRBV5-1; D gene unclear. This CDR3 spans 14 amino acids. The V end lost 5 bases, the J end lost 7 bases, and 19 bases lay between the germline ends. Germline CDR1 SGHRS, CDR2 YFSETQ.

This rearrangement joins TRBV7-9 to TRBJ2-7; 9 bases fit TRBD1. After removal of 1 base from V and 5 bases from J, the junction contained 6 bases not matched to a gene. The CDR3 sequence is 15 residues long. From germline, CDR1 is SEHNR and CDR2 FQNEAQ (reference sequence). In nucleotides, the CDR3 is TGTGCCAGCAGCTTAGATGGGACAGGGTCGGACGAGCAGTACTTC. Its translation: CASSLDGTGSDEQYF.

This clonotype was counted a few times. The V gene is TRBV12-3 or TRBV12-4, the J gene TRBJ2-1, with 12 bases identical to TRBD2. With V trimmed by 6 bases and J by 3 bases, 6 bases remained unmatched. This CDR3 comprises 16 residues. As DNA, the CDR3 is TGTGCCAGCAGCAAGACTAGCGGGAGTCTCTACAATGAGCAGTTCTTC. Translated, it gives CASSKTSGSLYNEQFF.

The CDR3: CAISERREGDEQYF. The CDR3 DNA is TGTGCCATCAGTGAAAGGCGGGAGGGGGACGAGCAGTACTTC. The chain is built from TRBV10-3 and TRBJ2-7; 9 bases agree with TRBD2. The CDR3 has 14 amino acids. Germline lookup yields CDR1 ENHRY and CDR2 SYGVKD. V shed 3 bases, J shed 5 bases, and the junction held 5 bases outside the gene matches.

This clonotype has a handful of counts. The chain employs TRBV20-1 and TRBJ2-3; 9 nucleotides agree with TRBD2. V was pared by 5 bases and J by 0 bases, with 12 bases of the junction left unmatched. From germline, CDR1 is DFQATT and CDR2 SNEGSKA (reference sequence). The CDR3 spans 17 residues. CDR3 sequence (DNA): TGCAGTGCTCCCCATCTTAGCGGGGGCCCTAGCACAGATACGCAGTATTTT. Its translation is CSAPHLSGGPSTDTQYF.

The chain employs TRBV20-1 and TRBJ2-5; 11 bases map to TRBD2. The V gene's germline CDR1 is DFQATT and CDR2 SNEGSKA (reference sequence). With 3 bases clipped from V and 1 base from J, the junction kept 7 bases outside the gene matches. The CDR3 has 16 residues. The CDR3 loop is CSARPIAGGPQETQYF. The CDR3 bases are TGCAGTGCTAGGCCTATAGCGGGGGGGCCCCAAGAGACCCAGTACTTC.

V usage is TRBV29-1 and J usage is TRBJ2-3, with D tentatively TRBD2 (6 bases). Trimming took off 2 bases at V and 3 bases at J, with 9 bases between the two ends. Germline-derived CDR1 and CDR2 are SQVTM and ANQGSEA. The CDR3 runs to 13 residues. CDR3 DNA sequence: TGCAGCGTTGAATACGGGGGTACAGATACGCAGTATTTT. Translating it yields CSVEYGGTDTQYF.

This clonotype was picked up one time. The J gene is TRBJ2-2, the V gene TRBV15; 10 nucleotides match TRBD1. This CDR3 has 15 residues. Germline V gives CDR1 LNHNV, CDR2 YYDKDF (reference sequence). J was trimmed by 3 bases and V by 7 bases; bases with no gene match: 5. Written as DNA, the CDR3 is TGTGCCACCAACCCGGGACAGGGGTACACCGGGGAGCTGTTTTTT. Amino acids: CATNPGQGYTGELFF.

Only one count was recorded for this clonotype. The V call is TRBV4-2, the J call TRBJ2-2; D possibly corresponds to TRBD2 (6 bases). V lost 2 bases, J lost 6 bases, and 16 bases lay in between. The CDR3 loop spans 16 amino acids. Germline V lookup: CDR1 LGHNA, CDR2 YNFKEQ. The CDR3 nucleotides read TGTGCCAGCAGCCAAAGTACCGGGACTCGCGCCGGGGAGCTGTTTTTT. It translates to CASSQSTGTRAGELFF.

This chain links TRBV4-1 with TRBJ2-7; D gene ambiguous. Trimming pared 3 bases from V and 3 bases from J, leaving 15 bases between. Germline-derived CDR1 and CDR2 are MGHRA and YSYEKL. The CDR3 extends over 15 amino acids. The CDR3 spells CASSQRPLRGYEQYF. In DNA form, the CDR3 reads TGCGCCAGCAGCCAGAGGCCACTCAGAGGCTACGAGCAGTACTTC.